A few counts support the clone carrying this TCR beta chain. Antigen unknown. This entry comes from a study of cytomegalovirus exposure and HLA in healthy donors. Overall study context: Later analysis reported that the approximately 120 validation repertoires shared the platform of the approximately 690 first-cohort repertoires. Study-level findings and limits: There were some public TCRs occurring in many donors, but most TCR sequences were rare. It was approximately 150 TCR beta chains that were listed as cytomegalovirus-associated.

The CDR3 extends over 15 amino acids. The germline gives CDR1 SGHVS, CDR2 FQNEAQ. V was pared by 2 bases and J by 0 bases, with 8 bases between. Clones were sequenced by immunoSEQ multiplex PCR, and TCRdb holds only the in-frame ones, with some missing. Of over 150,000 clones in the sample, approximately 86% were seen once. The rearrangement uses TRBV7-8 and TRBJ1-5, with D uncertain. Specimen: PBMCs. The receptor comes from a woman under 30 in good health and CMV-seronegative. DNA of the CDR3: TGTGCCAGCAGCTTACGTCCCTATAGCAATCAGCCCCAGCATTTT. Translation gives CASSLRPYSNQPQHF.